These 17 T cell receptor beta chains came from one sample sequenced in a study of T cells after yellow fever vaccination. TCRdb used MiXCR to reprocess the 5' RACE reads, holding one entry per CDR3 protein. This sample has approximately 600,000 distinct CDR3 sequences; approximately 13% occur once, and the top ten carry just under 15%. The sequences come from PBMCs, collected on the day of the yellow fever booster vaccination. These receptor sequences come from a man aged 30-40 years who received the YFV17D yellow fever vaccine.

In its sample, this clonotype was seen many times. The gene calls are TRBV29-1 and TRBJ1-4, with 7 bases aligning to TRBD1. The CDR3 extends over 14 amino acids. V shed 0 bases and J 13 bases; nucleotides not matched to a gene: 11. Germline CDR1 is SQVTM and CDR2 is ANQGSEA. As DNA, the CDR3 is TGCAGCGTTGAAGATCCTCGACAGGGAAGATCACTGTTTTTT. Protein: CSVEDPRQGRSLFF.

This clonotype was counted only a few times. The rearrangement links TRBV6-2 or TRBV6-3 to TRBJ2-1, with TRBD2 matching over 7 bases. This CDR3 has 15 residues. The V gene end was trimmed by 7 bases and the J gene end by 3 bases; junction bases not matched to a gene: 9. Germline V CDR1 and CDR2: MNHEY, SVGEGT. CDR3 protein: CASTPRGRGYNEQFF. CDR3 nucleotide sequence: TGTGCCAGCACCCCGCGTGGGAGGGGCTACAATGAGCAGTTCTTC.

The rearrangement uses TRBV5-1 and TRBJ2-7; 8 bases are a match to TRBD2. This CDR3 is 19 amino acids long. CDR1 and CDR2 from the germline V gene are SGHRS and YFSETQ. V dropped 1 base and J dropped 2; count of bases not matched to a gene: 17. The CDR3 protein is CASSLLTSGIISSTYEQYF. In nucleotides, the CDR3 is TGCGCCAGCAGCTTGCTCACTAGCGGCATTATCTCGTCTACCTACGAGCAGTACTTC.

The chain has TRBV24-1 and TRBJ2-3; possibly TRBD1 or TRBD2 for D (5 bases each). This CDR3 has 17 residues. Trimming removed 4 bases from V and 3 bases from J, with 19 bases in between. The V gene's germline CDR1 is KGHDR and CDR2 SFDVKD. The CDR3 DNA is TGTGCCACCAGTGACCCCGGGCCCCGGGGCGGGACAGATACGCAGTATTTT. Translating it yields CATSDPGPRGGTDTQYF.

This chain joins TRBV12-3 or TRBV12-4 and TRBJ2-7; no reliable D call. The CDR3 is 14 amino acids. Deletions cut 5 bases from V and 6 bases from J, with 17 bases between. The CDR3 reads CASSLDGHRSEQYF. The DNA for the CDR3 is TGTGCCAGCAGTCTCGATGGCCACCGCTCCGAGCAGTACTTC.

The rearrangement joins TRBV20-1 to TRBJ2-3; tentatively, D is TRBD1 or TRBD2 (5 bases each). V was pared by 0 bases and J by 8 bases, with 15 bases between. This CDR3 spans 14 amino acids. CDR1 and CDR2 from the germline V gene are DFQATT and SNEGSKA (reference sequence). CDR3 sequence reads: CSAREGPNGGTQYF. The CDR3 DNA sequence: TGCAGTGCTAGAGAAGGACCAAATGGGGGTACGCAGTATTTT.

CDR3 in DNA: TGTGCCACCGGAAGTCTGGCGGGAGGGGCAAGGGAGACCCAGTACTTC. This sequence encodes CATGSLAGGARETQYF. The V gene is TRBV15, the J gene TRBJ2-5; 9 bases line up with TRBD2. CDR1 LNHNV and CDR2 YYDKDF come from the germline V gene (reference sequence). The length of the CDR3 is 16 residues. V lost 8 bases and J lost 5; bases outside the gene matches: 15.

This clonotype was recorded a few times. V usage is TRBV7-2 and J usage is TRBJ1-1; 10 bases map to TRBD1. The germline V gene encodes CDR1 SGHTA and CDR2 FQGNSA. Losses at the gene ends were 6 bases for V and 7 bases for J; bases not matched to a gene: 8. The CDR3 sequence is 14 residues long. The CDR3 loop reads CASRYGQGGGEAFF. The CDR3 DNA reads as TGTGCCAGCAGATACGGACAGGGGGGAGGTGAAGCTTTCTTT.

This clonotype was recorded a few times. V is TRBV29-1 and J is TRBJ2-2; D is perhaps TRBD2 (6 bases). The CDR3 length is 14 residues. Germline loops: CDR1 SQVTM, CDR2 ANQGSEA. V gave up 6 bases and J gave up 3 bases, with 14 bases separating them. As DNA, the CDR3 is TGCAGCGTCGGAGGGGACCACTACACCGGGGAGCTGTTTTTT. It yields the protein CSVGGDHYTGELFF.

The chain couples TRBV5-1 to TRBJ1-1, with a possible D match to TRBD1 (5 bases). The germline V gene has CDR1 SGHRS and CDR2 YFSETQ. The V and J ends lost 3 bases and 2 bases respectively, with 20 bases between them. The CDR3 spans 17 residues. CDR3 in amino acids: CASSYGMTARLNTEAFF. CDR3 in DNA: TGCGCCAGCAGCTACGGAATGACAGCCCGATTAAACACTGAAGCTTTCTTT. The full variable domain, completed using reference TRBV5-1 and TRBJ1-1, is KAGVTQTPRYLIKTRGQQVTLSCSPISGHRSVSWYQQTPGQGLQFLFEYFSETQRNKGNFPGRFSGRQFSNSRSEMNVSTLELGDSALYLCASSYGMTARLNTEAFFGQGTRLTVV.

This clonotype was observed a handful of times. The rearrangement uses TRBV6-5 and TRBJ2-7; no definite D call. V dropped 8 bases and J dropped 3 bases, with 14 bases sitting between them. Germline values: CDR1 MNHEY, CDR2 SVGAGI. This CDR3 contains 13 residues. The CDR3 spells CASDLGRSYEQYF. The CDR3, as DNA: TGTGCCAGCGACCTCGGACGCAGCTACGAGCAGTACTTC.

V is TRBV7-2 and J is TRBJ2-7; 7 nucleotides agree with TRBD1. V lost 0 bases to trimming and J lost 10 bases; unmatched junction nucleotides: 3. Germline V gives CDR1 SGHTA, CDR2 FQGNSA. There are 12 residues in the CDR3. The CDR3 sequence: CASSLAGDSQYF. CDR3 sequence (DNA): TGTGCCAGCAGCTTAGCTGGGGACAGCCAGTACTTC.

The table lists this clonotype with a few counts. This rearrangement joins TRBV19 to TRBJ2-7; no clear D gene. The length of the CDR3 is 14 residues. V lost 5 bases and J 5 bases, leaving 16 bases between the germline ends. CDR1 and CDR2 (germline): LNHDA, SQIVND (reference sequence). The CDR3 here is CASSSSGGVNEQYF. CDR3 DNA: TGTGCCAGTAGTTCATCCGGTGGGGTTAACGAGCAGTACTTC. Complete variable domain (other parts from reference TRBV19 and TRBJ2-7): DGGITQSPKYLFRKEGQNVTLSCEQNLNHDAMYWYRQDPGQGLRLIYYSQIVNDFQKGDIAEGYSVSREKKESFPLTVTSAQKNPTAFYLCASSSSGGVNEQYFGPGTRLTVT.

This clonotype has more than one count but fewer than ten. This rearrangement joins TRBV27 to TRBJ2-2; unclear D gene. The CDR3 has 17 amino acids. Trimming shortened V by 5 bases and J by 4 bases, and 20 bases separated the two germline ends. The germline CDR1 and CDR2 sequences are MNHEY and SMNVEV (reference sequence). Here the CDR3 reads CASSDSGVGFPTGELFF. The CDR3 DNA is TGTGCCAGCAGTGACTCTGGTGTGGGGTTCCCCACCGGGGAGCTGTTTTTT.

The table lists this clonotype with a few counts. The V call is TRBV7-2, the J call TRBJ2-1; tentative D call: TRBD2 (5 bases). This CDR3 region has 15 residues. V gave up 5 bases and J gave up 9 bases, with 20 bases separating them. Germline V gives CDR1 SGHTA, CDR2 FQGNSA. Here the CDR3 reads CASSRISRRGSEQFF. CDR3 nucleotide sequence: TGTGCCAGCAGCCGTATATCCCGACGGGGTAGTGAGCAGTTCTTC. The whole variable domain, filled in from reference TRBV7-2 and TRBJ2-1, reads GAGVSQSPSNKVTEKGKDVELRCDPISGHTALYWYRQSLGQGLEFLIYFQGNSAPDKSGLPSDRFSAERTGGSVSTLTIQRTQQEDSAVYLCASSRISRRGSEQFFGPGTRLTVL.

In its sample, this clonotype was seen a few times. The chain employs TRBV28 and TRBJ2-2; D tentatively reads TRBD1 or TRBD2 (5 bases each). The CDR3 extends over 15 amino acids. Germline V gene lookup returns CDR1 MDHEN and CDR2 SYDVKM. V shed 10 bases and J shed 4 bases, with 19 bases lying between them. CDR3 loop: CATTRVSSRTGELFF. CDR3 sequence (DNA): TGTGCCACCACCAGGGTATCTAGCCGCACCGGGGAGCTGTTTTTT.

This clonotype was recorded a few times. This chain connects TRBV20-1 to TRBJ2-3, with 7 positions matching TRBD1. V was pared by 5 bases and J by 3 bases, with 5 bases of the junction left unmatched. The germline V gene encodes CDR1 DFQATT and CDR2 SNEGSKA (reference sequence). The CDR3 has 13 amino acids. CDR3 loop: CSASRQGTDTQYF. In DNA form, the CDR3 reads TGCAGTGCTTCCCGACAGGGAACAGATACGCAGTATTTT.